This T cell receptor (beta chain) was captured in a study of control samples from healthy donors and cancer patients. The CDR3 length is 16 residues. Germline V gene lookup returns CDR1 SGHRS and CDR2 YFSETQ. The ends were cut back, 4 bases at V and 0 bases at J, with 15 bases in the middle. Clones were sequenced by immunoSEQ multiplex PCR, and TCRdb holds only the in-frame ones, with some missing. The sample comprises 65,000 to 75,000 clones, less than 90% of which are singletons, and 3% to 4% rests with the top ten. Sample: blood. V usage is TRBV5-1 and J usage is TRBJ2-3; D unclear. This TCR came from a woman aged 45-65 years in good health. This CDR3 reads CASSTNGLTSTDTQYF. DNA of the CDR3: TGCGCCAGCAGCACAAACGGCCTGACTAGCACAGATACGCAGTATTTT.